A single sample gave rise to the 3 T cell receptor beta chains below, sequenced in a study of blood T cell repertoires in COVID-19. TCRdb's copy holds only in-frame clones and misses some; the assay was immunoSEQ multiplex PCR. The sample yields 200,000 or so clones, under 85% seen once. Sequenced: peripheral blood. These receptors were obtained from a woman aged 40 to 50 with acute or convalescent COVID-19.

The gene calls are TRBV28 and TRBJ1-1; D may be TRBD1 (5 bases). The germline V and J ends were trimmed by 5 bases and 6 bases, with 16 bases remaining between them. Germline V CDR1 and CDR2: MDHEN, SYDVKM. There are 14 residues in the CDR3. This CDR3 reads CASSPLPGDSEAFF. For the CDR3, the DNA is TGTGCCAGCAGTCCCTTACCGGGGGACTCTGAAGCTTTCTTT.

This sequence joins TRBV7-2 and TRBJ2-3; 10 nucleotides align to TRBD2. Germline V lookup: CDR1 SGHTA, CDR2 FQGNSA. The CDR3 sequence is 16 residues long. Trimming removed 1 base from V and 5 bases from J; junction bases left unmatched: 6. The CDR3 DNA sequence: TGTGCCAGCAGCTTAGGTACTAGCGGGACGGGAGATACGCAGTATTTT. Encoded protein: CASSLGTSGTGDTQYF. The entire variable domain, with the rest obtained from reference TRBV7-2 and TRBJ2-3, is as follows: GAGVSQSPSNKVTEKGKDVELRCDPISGHTALYWYRQSLGQGLEFLIYFQGNSAPDKSGLPSDRFSAERTGGSVSTLTIQRTQQEDSAVYLCASSLGTSGTGDTQYFGPGTRLTVL.

The DNA for the CDR3 is TGTGCCACCAGTGATAACACAGCCTCACCCCTCCACTTT. It specifies CATSDNTASPLHF. The rearrangement links TRBV24-1 to TRBJ1-6; the D is unclear. This CDR3 has 13 amino acids. Looked up from germline, CDR1 is KGHDR and CDR2 is SFDVKD. The ends were cut back, 3 bases at V and 10 bases at J, with 9 bases in the middle.